These T cell receptor beta chains were read from a single sample in a study of T cells in Graves' hyperthyroidism and ophthalmopathy. TCRdb reprocessed the multiplex PCR reads via MiXCR and lists one record per CDR3 protein. Here the sample spans fewer than 350,000 distinct CDR3 sequences, about 13% being singletons. The sequenced sample was blood. The receptors were gathered from a middle-aged woman with Graves' hyperthyroidism. Each CDR3 is given with its conserved first and last residue. The D gene is left open where the match is weak. The size field is filled for only some rows; it gives once, few, many or a size class.

d_gene: .; j_gene: TRBJ1-1; v_gene: TRBV19; abundance: few; CDR3nt: TGTGCCACGGCGAGGGGGGCCTTGAACACTGAAGCTTTCTTT; CDR3aa: CATARGALNTEAFF
d_gene: TRBD2; j_gene: TRBJ2-2; v_gene: TRBV18; abundance: .; CDR3nt: TGTGCCAGCTCACCGGCGACTAGCGGGAGGACCGGGGAGCTGTTTTTT; CDR3aa: CASSPATSGRTGELFF
d_gene: .; j_gene: TRBJ1-6; v_gene: TRBV30; abundance: many; CDR3nt: TGTGCCTGGAACCGAATAGGGCCCCTCCACTTT; CDR3aa: CAWNRIGPLHF
d_gene: TRBD2; j_gene: TRBJ2-3; v_gene: TRBV27; abundance: many; CDR3nt: TGTGCCAGCAGTTCCCCTAGCGGGACCGGCACAGATACGCAGTATTTT; CDR3aa: CASSSPSGTGTDTQYF
d_gene: TRBD1; j_gene: TRBJ1-3; v_gene: TRBV6-1; abundance: few; CDR3nt: TGTGCCAGCAGTGAAGGGACAGGGGGATCTGGAAACACCATATATTTT; CDR3aa: CASSEGTGGSGNTIYF
d_gene: .; j_gene: TRBJ2-5; v_gene: TRBV9; abundance: few; CDR3nt: TGTGCCAGCAGCGTTTGGGGGACCAATCAAGAGACCCAGTACTTC; CDR3aa: CASSVWGTNQETQYF
d_gene: TRBD1; j_gene: TRBJ1-1; v_gene: TRBV7-2; abundance: many; CDR3nt: TGTGCCAGCAGCTTAAGACAGGGAGGTTCTGCTGAAGCTTTCTTT; CDR3aa: CASSLRQGGSAEAFF
d_gene: .; j_gene: TRBJ1-4; v_gene: TRBV2; abundance: many; CDR3nt: TGTGCCAGCAGTGAGATCTCAGGGGTGTATGAAAAACTGTTTTTT; CDR3aa: CASSEISGVYEKLFF
d_gene: .; j_gene: TRBJ1-4; v_gene: TRBV25-1; abundance: few; CDR3nt: TGTGCCAGCAGTGAATTCGGAGCAACTAATGAAAAACTGTTTTTT; CDR3aa: CASSEFGATNEKLFF
d_gene: .; j_gene: TRBJ2-7; v_gene: TRBV24-1; abundance: many; CDR3nt: TGTGCCACCAGTGATGAAGGATTACCCTACGAGCAGTACTTC; CDR3aa: CATSDEGLPYEQYF
d_gene: TRBD2; j_gene: TRBJ2-5; v_gene: TRBV27; abundance: many; CDR3nt: TGTGCCAGCCGCGGGAGGGCGCAGGGAGAGACCCAGTACTTC; CDR3aa: CASRGRAQGETQYF
d_gene: .; j_gene: TRBJ1-2; v_gene: TRBV6-1; abundance: many; CDR3nt: TGTGCCAGCAGTGTCGGTCCAGCTAACTATGGCTACACCTTC; CDR3aa: CASSVGPANYGYTF
d_gene: .; j_gene: TRBJ2-7; v_gene: TRBV12-3/TRBV12-4; abundance: .; CDR3nt: TGTGCCAGCAGTTTCGGGTCAAGTATAGGGTCCTACGAGCAGTACTTC; CDR3aa: CASSFGSSIGSYEQYF
d_gene: .; j_gene: TRBJ1-1; v_gene: TRBV11-2; abundance: many; CDR3nt: TGTGCCAGCAGCTTTAGTCTGGGAGCTGAAGCTTTCTTT; CDR3aa: CASSFSLGAEAFF
d_gene: .; j_gene: TRBJ2-7; v_gene: TRBV10-3; abundance: few; CDR3nt: TGTGCCATCAGCCCGGACATCCCCTACGAGCAGTACTTC; CDR3aa: CAISPDIPYEQYF
d_gene: .; j_gene: TRBJ2-7; v_gene: TRBV2; abundance: many; CDR3nt: TGTGCCAGCAGTGAAGCGCAAAGTCCCCATGGCTACGAGCAGTACTTC; CDR3aa: CASSEAQSPHGYEQYF
d_gene: .; j_gene: TRBJ2-3; v_gene: TRBV27; abundance: many; CDR3nt: TGTGCCAGCAGTTTATCGACCACAGATACGCAGTATTTT; CDR3aa: CASSLSTTDTQYF
d_gene: TRBD2; j_gene: TRBJ2-1; v_gene: TRBV25-1; abundance: many; CDR3nt: TGTGCCAGCAGTTACCTAGCGGGCGATTACAATGAGCAGTTCTTC; CDR3aa: CASSYLAGDYNEQFF
d_gene: .; j_gene: TRBJ2-7; v_gene: TRBV6-2/TRBV6-3; abundance: .; CDR3nt: TGTGCCAGCAGGGTTTGGGTAACCTACGAGCAGTACTTC; CDR3aa: CASRVWVTYEQYF
d_gene: TRBD2; j_gene: TRBJ2-3; v_gene: TRBV7-2; abundance: .; CDR3nt: TGTGCCAGCAGTATTCTAGCGGGTGATTCAGATACGCAGTATTTT; CDR3aa: CASSILAGDSDTQYF
d_gene: .; j_gene: TRBJ2-3; v_gene: TRBV10-3; abundance: many; CDR3nt: TGTGCCATCACTTCAGGGAGGCGAGATACGCAGTATTTT; CDR3aa: CAITSGRRDTQYF
d_gene: .; j_gene: TRBJ2-6; v_gene: TRBV15; abundance: .; CDR3nt: TGTGCCACCGGGGGCACGTCAACTGGGGCCAACGTCCTGACTTTC; CDR3aa: CATGGTSTGANVLTF
d_gene: .; j_gene: TRBJ2-5; v_gene: TRBV10-3; abundance: many; CDR3nt: TGTGCCATCAGTGAGTCGAAGGAGACCCAGTACTTC; CDR3aa: CAISESKETQYF
d_gene: .; j_gene: TRBJ1-1; v_gene: TRBV20-1; abundance: few; CDR3nt: TGCAGTGCTAGAGATAGGGTGGTGGGGAACACTGAAGCTTTCTTT; CDR3aa: CSARDRVVGNTEAFF
d_gene: TRBD1; j_gene: TRBJ1-6; v_gene: TRBV20-1; abundance: few; CDR3nt: TGCAGTGCTCACCGGGACAGATATAATTCACCCCTCCACTTT; CDR3aa: CSAHRDRYNSPLHF
d_gene: .; j_gene: TRBJ1-1; v_gene: TRBV19; abundance: few; CDR3nt: TGTGCCAGTAGTATTTGGGGCGAGCCTAACACTGAAGCTTTCTTT; CDR3aa: CASSIWGEPNTEAFF
d_gene: .; j_gene: TRBJ2-7; v_gene: TRBV28; abundance: many; CDR3nt: TGTGCCAGCAGTTCCCTCTTCGAGCAGTACTTC; CDR3aa: CASSSLFEQYF
d_gene: .; j_gene: TRBJ2-1; v_gene: TRBV20-1; abundance: many; CDR3nt: TGCAGTGCTGATCCGAATAGGGCATACAATGAGCAGTTCTTC; CDR3aa: CSADPNRAYNEQFF
d_gene: .; j_gene: TRBJ2-4; v_gene: TRBV28; abundance: many; CDR3nt: TGTGCCAGCAGTGGGTCTAAGACAGTCCTAGCCAAAAACATTCAGTACTTC; CDR3aa: CASSGSKTVLAKNIQYF
d_gene: TRBD2; j_gene: TRBJ2-1; v_gene: TRBV28; abundance: many; CDR3nt: TGTGCCAGCAGTTCGCCGGCGGGAGGGCCCAATGAGCAGTTCTTC; CDR3aa: CASSSPAGGPNEQFF
d_gene: .; j_gene: TRBJ2-7; v_gene: TRBV7-8; abundance: many; CDR3nt: TGTGCCAGCAGCTTAGCGCTACAGGCCTACGAGCAGTACTTC; CDR3aa: CASSLALQAYEQYF
d_gene: .; j_gene: TRBJ1-1; v_gene: TRBV12-3/TRBV12-4; abundance: many; CDR3nt: TGTGCCAGCAGTTTCGAGTCCGCGAACACTGAAGCTTTCTTT; CDR3aa: CASSFESANTEAFF
d_gene: TRBD1; j_gene: TRBJ1-1; v_gene: TRBV14; abundance: many; CDR3nt: TGTGCCAGCAGCCAAGGAGGGGGCGGTGAAGCTTTCTTT; CDR3aa: CASSQGGGGEAFF
d_gene: .; j_gene: TRBJ2-7; v_gene: TRBV24-1; abundance: many; CDR3nt: TGTGCCACCAGACCACAGGTGGGGGACGAGCAGTACTTC; CDR3aa: CATRPQVGDEQYF
d_gene: .; j_gene: TRBJ2-7; v_gene: TRBV19; abundance: .; CDR3nt: TGTGCCAGTAGAACCTCCAGATCAAGCTCCTACGAGCAGTACTTC; CDR3aa: CASRTSRSSSYEQYF
d_gene: .; j_gene: TRBJ1-1; v_gene: TRBV29-1; abundance: few; CDR3nt: TGCAGCGTTGGTGGGGGATCAGACACTGAAGCTTTCTTT; CDR3aa: CSVGGGSDTEAFF
d_gene: TRBD1; j_gene: TRBJ1-2; v_gene: TRBV12-3/TRBV12-4; abundance: many; CDR3nt: TGTGCCAGCAGTTTCCGACAGGGAGGCGGTGGCTACACCTTC; CDR3aa: CASSFRQGGGGYTF
d_gene: .; j_gene: TRBJ1-2; v_gene: TRBV12-3/TRBV12-4; abundance: many; CDR3nt: TGTGCCAGCAGTTTTCCCGACAGCCACTATGGCTACACCTTC; CDR3aa: CASSFPDSHYGYTF
d_gene: .; j_gene: TRBJ2-1; v_gene: TRBV9; abundance: .; CDR3nt: TGTGCCAGCAGCTCCCGACTATCCTCCAACAATGAGCAGTTCTTC; CDR3aa: CASSSRLSSNNEQFF
d_gene: TRBD1; j_gene: TRBJ1-2; v_gene: TRBV28; abundance: many; CDR3nt: TGTGCCAGCAGCCTCGGAACCCGGGACAGTTATGGCTACACCTTC; CDR3aa: CASSLGTRDSYGYTF